These 30 T cell receptor beta chains were all obtained from the same sample, sequenced in a study of cytomegalovirus exposure and HLA in healthy donors. The assay was immunoSEQ multiplex PCR, and TCRdb's table has in-frame clones only and misses some. Among 160,000 or so clones listed, 80% to 85% were seen once. Material: PBMCs. Receptors originate from a man aged 25-45 years in good health and CMV-seropositive.

The rearrangement links TRBV7-2 to TRBJ1-6; D unresolved. V lost 1 base to trimming and J lost 15 bases, with 7 bases between them. This CDR3 is built from 11 residues. Germline V gene lookup returns CDR1 SGHTA and CDR2 FQGNSA. The CDR3 nucleotides are TGTGCCAGCAGCTTAGGCAGACACCTCCACTTT. This translates into CASSLGRHLHF.

The chain couples TRBV11-2 to TRBJ1-5; no definite D call. The V gene's germline CDR1 is SGHAT and CDR2 FQNNGV. The CDR3 has 13 residues. V lost 3 bases and J lost 4, with 7 bases in between. This CDR3 is CASSFEQNQPQHF. The CDR3 nucleotides read TGTGCCAGCAGCTTTGAACAGAATCAGCCCCAGCATTTT.

The CDR3 DNA reads TGTGCCAGCAGTTACCCGCAGGATTACAATGAGCAGTTCTTC. Amino acids: CASSYPQDYNEQFF. The chain has TRBV6-6 and TRBJ2-1; the D is unclear. CDR1 is MNHNY and CDR2 is SVGAGI in the germline V gene (reference sequence). The CDR3 runs to 14 residues. V was cut by 2 bases and J by 4 bases, with 9 bases left in between.

The chain couples TRBV4-1 to TRBJ2-7; perhaps TRBD1 as D (5 bases). This CDR3 has 14 amino acids. From germline, CDR1 is MGHRA and CDR2 YSYEKL. V was cut by 5 bases and J by 5 bases, with 16 bases left in between. The CDR3 bases are TGCGCCAGCAGCAAAACCGCAGGGATCAACGAGCAGTACTTC. Translation gives CASSKTAGINEQYF.

CDR3 coding DNA: TGTGCCAGCAGTGTGGACAGGGGGCTCTACAATGAGCAGTTCTTC. Its protein product is CASSVDRGLYNEQFF. The J gene is TRBJ2-1, the V gene TRBV6-1; 11 bases are shared with TRBD1. The CDR3 spans 15 residues. Unmatched junction bases numbered 2, after V lost 4 bases and J lost 3 bases. Germline CDR1 and CDR2: MNHNS and SASEGT.

The rearrangement joins TRBV5-5 to TRBJ2-2; the D gene is possibly TRBD1 (6 bases). CDR1 is SGHKS, CDR2 YYEKEE, per germline (reference sequence). There are 15 residues in the CDR3. The V end was cut by 1 base, the J end by 0 bases, with 7 bases between. CDR3 residues: CASSLRQANTGELFF. The CDR3 DNA sequence: TGTGCCAGCAGCTTGAGACAGGCGAACACCGGGGAGCTGTTTTTT.

This clone is a singleton in its sample. The genes are TRBV28 and TRBJ2-7; 9 positions match TRBD1. In germline, CDR1 is MDHEN, CDR2 SYDVKM. CDR3 length equals 15 residues. V gave up 6 bases and J gave up 5 bases; unmatched junction bases: 11. This chain's CDR3 is CASSDTLTGGDEQYF. In DNA, the CDR3 is TGTGCCAGCAGCGATACACTAACAGGGGGCGACGAGCAGTACTTC. Using reference TRBV28 and TRBJ2-7 for the parts outside the CDR3, the full variable domain is DVKVTQSSRYLVKRTGEKVFLECVQDMDHENMFWYRQDPGLGLRLIYFSYDVKMKEKGDIPEGYSVSREKKERFSLILESASTNQTSMYLCASSDTLTGGDEQYFGPGTRLTVT.

The chain couples TRBV19 to TRBJ2-3; 11 positions match TRBD2. Germline V gives CDR1 LNHDA, CDR2 SQIVND (reference sequence). CDR3 length: 16 residues. V lost 4 bases to trimming and J lost 2 bases; unmatched junction nucleotides: 5. CDR3 DNA: TGTGCCAGTAGTAGGTTTAGCGGGAGGGACACAGATACGCAGTATTTT. This sequence encodes CASSRFSGRDTDTQYF. Filled out from reference TRBV19 and TRBJ2-3, the complete variable domain reads DGGITQSPKYLFRKEGQNVTLSCEQNLNHDAMYWYRQDPGQGLRLIYYSQIVNDFQKGDIAEGYSVSREKKESFPLTVTSAQKNPTAFYLCASSRFSGRDTDTQYFGPGTRLTVL.

The genes are TRBV28 and TRBJ1-2; 9 positions agree with TRBD1. V shed 6 bases, J shed 3 bases, and the junction held 11 bases outside the gene matches. CDR3 length: 16 residues. Germline V gives CDR1 MDHEN, CDR2 SYDVKM. The CDR3 DNA reads TGTGCCAGCAGGTCGGACAGGGGAGCGGTTTACTATGGCTACACCTTC. Translated, it gives CASRSDRGAVYYGYTF.

J is TRBJ2-1 and V is TRBV7-8; TRBD2 matches 10 bases. Germline assignment: CDR1 SGHVS and CDR2 FQNEAQ. V dropped 5 bases and J dropped 6; count of bases not matched to a gene: 13. CDR3 length: 17 residues. CDR3 protein: CASSVPGSSGGANEQFF. The CDR3 region has the DNA TGTGCCAGCAGCGTACCCGGGTCGAGCGGGGGGGCCAATGAGCAGTTCTTC.

V is TRBV19 and J is TRBJ1-5, with TRBD1 matching over 7 bases. Germline CDR1 reads LNHDA; CDR2 reads SQIVND (reference sequence). CDR3 length: 15 residues. J lost 2 bases, V lost 7 bases, and 8 bases had no gene match. The CDR3 sequence is CASNTPGQRNQPQHF. In DNA, the CDR3 is TGTGCCAGTAATACTCCGGGACAGCGCAATCAGCCCCAGCATTTT.

The V gene is TRBV6-5, the J gene TRBJ2-3; D is perhaps TRBD2 (7 bases). The V end lost 4 bases, the J end lost 5 bases, and 19 bases lay between the germline ends. The CDR3 consists of 16 residues. Germline loops: CDR1 MNHEY, CDR2 SVGAGI. The CDR3 spells CASSSSWGGAVDTQYF. CDR3 nucleotide sequence: TGTGCCAGCAGTTCCAGTTGGGGGGGGGCCGTAGATACGCAGTATTTT.

V and J are TRBV6-1 and TRBJ2-7; TRBD1 matches at 9 bases. Germline V CDR1 and CDR2: MNHNS, SASEGT. CDR3 length: 14 amino acids. V trimming: 5 bases; J trimming: 3 bases; junction bases outside the gene matches: 5. CDR3 sequence reads: CASSLDRGNYEQYF. DNA for the CDR3: TGTGCCAGCAGTCTTGACAGGGGGAACTACGAGCAGTACTTC.

The genes are TRBV6-5 and TRBJ2-1, with D unresolved. The CDR3 sequence is 12 residues long. Trimming stripped 5 bases from V and 6 bases from J, with 8 bases between. Germline lookup yields CDR1 MNHEY and CDR2 SVGAGI. The CDR3 DNA reads as TGTGCCAGCAGTCCCGGTATCAATGAGCAGTTCTTC. It translates to CASSPGINEQFF.

V and J are TRBV21-1 and TRBJ2-7; the table's D call, TRBD2, has no DNA check behind it. TRBV21-1 is designated a pseudogene. The CDR3 spans 18 residues. Written as DNA, the CDR3 is TGTGCCAGCAGCAACTGGACTAGCGCCCTGGGGAAAACCTACGAGCAGTACTTC. It yields the protein CASSNWTSALGKTYEQYF.

The rearrangement uses TRBV9 and TRBJ2-3, with TRBD2 matching over 7 bases. The CDR3 is made up of 16 amino acids. The junction had 8 bases not matched to a gene; V was cut back by 4 bases and J by 0 bases. Germline values: CDR1 SGDLS, CDR2 YYNGEE. This CDR3 is CASSPSGATSTDTQYF. DNA of the CDR3: TGTGCCAGCAGCCCCAGCGGGGCCACTAGCACAGATACGCAGTATTTT.

V gene TRBV27 combines with J gene TRBJ2-3; TRBD1 is a possible D gene (5 bases). From germline, CDR1 is MNHEY and CDR2 SMNVEV (reference sequence). This CDR3 has 14 residues. The V end lost 4 bases, the J end lost 2 bases, and 10 bases lay between the germline ends. The CDR3 DNA reads TGTGCCAGCAGTTGGCAGGGCTACACAGATACGCAGTATTTT. Its protein is CASSWQGYTDTQYF.

The chain employs TRBV25-1 and TRBJ2-1; 7 positions match TRBD1. The trim removed 4 bases at V and 0 bases at J, leaving 6 bases unmatched. The CDR3 is made up of 16 amino acids. CDR1 is MGHDK and CDR2 is SYGVNS in the germline V gene. The CDR3 sequence is CASSGQGLSSYNEQFF. CDR3 nucleotide sequence: TGTGCCAGCAGTGGACAGGGTCTTAGCTCCTACAATGAGCAGTTCTTC.

The chain has TRBV4-1 and TRBJ2-7; the D gene is possibly TRBD2 (7 bases). Germline V gene data show CDR1 as MGHRA and CDR2 as YSYEKL. CDR3 length: 16 amino acids. V was cut by 1 base and J by 4 bases, with 17 bases left in between. The CDR3 here is CASSQAYREGVYEQYF. The CDR3 bases are TGCGCCAGCAGCCAAGCATACAGGGAGGGGGTGTACGAGCAGTACTTC.

This clone was detected only once. J is TRBJ1-2 and V is TRBV6-5; D unclear. CDR3 length: 13 amino acids. V lost 10 bases and J lost 4, with 16 bases in between. Germline CDR1 reads MNHEY; CDR2 reads SVGAGI. CDR3 coding DNA: TGTGCCACTACCCAAGGGAGCAGCTATGGCTACACCTTC. Translated: CATTQGSSYGYTF.

V usage is TRBV5-5 and J usage is TRBJ1-2; 8 bases line up with TRBD1. The V segment lost 1 base and the J segment 4 bases; nucleotides outside the gene matches: 3. Germline CDR1 SGHKS, CDR2 YYEKEE (reference sequence). The CDR3 is made up of 14 amino acids. The CDR3 DNA follows: TGTGCCAGCAGCTTGTTAACAGGGGGCTATGGCTACACCTTC. As protein: CASSLLTGGYGYTF.

The gene calls are TRBV28 and TRBJ2-3; 12 positions match TRBD1. Trimming cost V 6 bases and J 6 bases; bases outside gene matches: 10. The germline V gene has CDR1 MDHEN and CDR2 SYDVKM. The CDR3 runs to 16 residues. The CDR3 sequence: CASRPWDRGRVDTQYF. The CDR3 nucleotides read TGTGCCAGCAGGCCCTGGGACAGGGGGCGGGTGGATACGCAGTATTTT.

DNA for the CDR3: TGTGCCAGCAGCTTAGTCAGGGGGAATGGAAACACCATATATTTT. The encoded protein is CASSLVRGNGNTIYF. This chain uses TRBV7-2 with TRBJ1-3, with TRBD1 matching over 7 bases. The CDR3 has 15 residues. With V trimmed by 1 base and J by 3 bases, 3 bases remained unmatched. Germline CDR1 and CDR2: SGHTA and FQGNSA.

The V gene is TRBV9, the J gene TRBJ1-4; TRBD1 matches at 10 bases. After removal of 4 bases from V and 8 bases from J, the junction contained 2 bases not matched to a gene. The CDR3 loop spans 13 amino acids. Per germline, CDR1 SGDLS and CDR2 YYNGEE. Here the CDR3 reads CASSRDRGEKLFF. In DNA, the CDR3 is TGTGCCAGCAGCCGGGACAGGGGCGAAAAACTGTTTTTT.

The gene calls are TRBV19 and TRBJ2-1; 7 nucleotides align to TRBD2. The V gene's germline CDR1 is LNHDA and CDR2 SQIVND (reference sequence). The CDR3 spans 15 residues. Germline trimming cut 6 bases from V and 7 bases from J; bases unmatched to any gene: 12. The CDR3, as DNA: TGTGCCAGTAGACCCACGGGGGGTGAGTGGAATGAGCAGTTCTTC. Encoded protein: CASRPTGGEWNEQFF.

J is TRBJ2-1 and V is TRBV29-1, with 8 nucleotides matching TRBD1. V trimming: 7 bases; J trimming: 3 bases; junction bases outside the gene matches: 5. The CDR3 consists of 13 residues. Germline CDR1 reads SQVTM; CDR2 reads ANQGSEA. The CDR3 loop reads CSADRGHYNEQFF. CDR3 in DNA: TGCAGCGCCGACAGGGGTCACTACAATGAGCAGTTCTTC.

J is TRBJ2-1 and V is TRBV2; 7 bases are shared with TRBD1. The germline V gene has CDR1 SNHLY and CDR2 FYNNEI. V lost 4 bases and J lost 6; bases outside the gene matches: 0. The CDR3 is 12 amino acids. CDR3 DNA: TGTGCCAGCAGTGGGGACAGCAATGAGCAGTTCTTC. This gives the protein CASSGDSNEQFF. Filled out from reference TRBV2 and TRBJ2-1, the complete variable domain reads EPEVTQTPSHQVTQMGQEVILRCVPISNHLYFYWYRQILGQKVEFLVSFYNNEISEKSEIFDDQFSVERPDGSNFTLKIRSTKLEDSAMYFCASSGDSNEQFFGPGTRLTVL.

The chain recombines TRBV5-1 with TRBJ1-2, with TRBD1 as a possible D gene (5 bases). The CDR3 covers 14 residues. Trimming removed 0 bases from V and 3 bases from J, with 9 bases in between. Germline CDR1 and CDR2: SGHRS and YFSETQ. CDR3 amino acids: CASSLGQGHYGYTF. The CDR3 nucleotides read TGCGCCAGCAGCTTGGGGCAGGGCCACTATGGCTACACCTTC.

Notes on this clone: Other DNA sequences from this sample encode an identical CDR3 as well. The V and J genes are TRBV27 and TRBJ2-7, with D uncertain. V lost 5 bases and J lost 7, with 9 bases in between. The CDR3 runs 11 residues. CDR1 and CDR2 from the germline V gene are MNHEY and SMNVEV (reference sequence). CDR3 DNA: TGTGCCAGCAGTCCCGGGTATGAGCAGTACTTC. The encoded protein is CASSPGYEQYF.

The CDR3 region is CASSWTPRGPSTNEKLFF. CDR3 bases: TGCGCCAGCAGCTGGACCCCGAGGGGGCCGTCAACTAATGAAAAACTGTTTTTT. This chain connects TRBV5-1 to TRBJ1-4, with 7 bases matching TRBD1. The CDR3 runs to 18 residues. Germline-derived CDR1 and CDR2 are SGHRS and YFSETQ. J was trimmed by 0 bases and V by 3 bases; bases with no gene match: 11.